These 28 T cell receptor beta chains originate from one sample sequenced in a study of T cells in tuberculosis. The assay was immunoSEQ multiplex PCR, and TCRdb's table has in-frame clones only and misses some. The top ten clones hold 14% to 15% of a sample with about 20,000 clones, 85% to 90% of them seen once. Sequencing input: PBMCs. The receptor source for this set is a donor between 10 and 35 years old with latent tuberculosis or without tuberculosis infection.

V is TRBV9 and J is TRBJ2-7; D is unclear. Looked up from germline, CDR1 is SGDLS and CDR2 is YYNGEE. CDR3 length: 11 residues. V was cut by 0 bases and J by 6 bases, with 4 bases left in between. CDR3 coding DNA: TGTGCCAGCAGCGTAGGTAGCGAGCAGTACTTC. This gives the protein CASSVGSEQYF.

V gene TRBV29-1 combines with J gene TRBJ1-2; tentatively, D is TRBD1 (5 bases). Germline V CDR1 and CDR2: SQVTM, ANQGSEA. The CDR3 totals 10 residues. The CDR3 DNA reads as TGCAGTGCCAGCCCGGGAGGGACCACCTTC. It codes for CSASPGGTTF.

V and J are TRBV19 and TRBJ2-7; D perhaps matches TRBD2 (5 bases). The V gene's germline CDR1 is LNHDA and CDR2 SQIVND (reference sequence). The CDR3 spans 13 residues. Trimming took 11 bases from V and 6 from J, leaving 20 bases between them. Here the CDR3 reads CAGHPDTAAEQYF. For the CDR3, the DNA is TGTGCCGGTCACCCCGATACAGCGGCCGAGCAGTACTTC.

This sequence joins TRBV30 and TRBJ1-2; D gene ambiguous. Looked up from germline, CDR1 is GTSNPN and CDR2 is SVGIG (reference sequence). There are 13 residues in the CDR3. Trimming took off 8 bases at V and 2 bases at J, with 15 bases between the two ends. The CDR3 protein is CAHLSRKNYGYTF. The DNA of the CDR3 is TGTGCCCATCTGAGCCGAAAGAACTATGGCTACACCTTC.

This CDR3 is CAWTDWNQETQYF. The CDR3 DNA is TGTGCCTGGACTGACTGGAACCAAGAGACCCAGTACTTC. The chain joins TRBV30 to TRBJ2-5, with D hard to call. The CDR3 is made up of 13 amino acids. The V gene's germline CDR1 is GTSNPN and CDR2 SVGIG (reference sequence). Between the trimmed V and J ends, which lost 4 bases and 0 bases, there was a span of 9 bases.

In its sample, this clone was seen once. The chain employs TRBV6-6 and TRBJ2-5; TRBD1 matches 10 bases. J gave up 2 bases and V 6 bases, and 6 bases lay outside the gene matches. In germline, CDR1 is MNHNY, CDR2 SVGAGI (reference sequence). The CDR3 sequence is 15 residues long. The CDR3 loop reads CASSRDRGPQETQYF. The CDR3 DNA sequence: TGTGCCAGCAGCCGGGACAGGGGTCCACAAGAGACCCAGTACTTC.

The DNA of the CDR3 is TGTGCCAAGGGACAGGGTTACTCCTACGAGCAGTACTTC. Its translation is CAKGQGYSYEQYF. The V and J genes are TRBV2 and TRBJ2-7, with 9 bases aligning to TRBD1. CDR1 is SNHLY and CDR2 is FYNNEI in the germline V gene. V gave up 10 bases and J gave up 0 bases; unmatched junction bases: 4. This CDR3 has 13 residues.

The rearrangement links TRBV19 to TRBJ1-2, with D perhaps matching TRBD1 (6 bases). V lost 4 bases to trimming and J lost 2 bases, with 8 bases between them. Germline values: CDR1 LNHDA, CDR2 SQIVND (reference sequence). The CDR3 is made up of 13 amino acids. The CDR3 loop reads CASSKTGNYGYTF. The DNA of the CDR3 is TGTGCCAGTAGTAAAACAGGGAACTATGGCTACACCTTC.

The chain uses TRBV5-1 and TRBJ2-5, with 7 bases fitting TRBD1. V lost 4 bases, J lost 0 bases, and 3 bases stayed unmatched. This CDR3 region has 14 residues. Germline CDR1 reads SGHRS; CDR2 reads YFSETQ. The CDR3 spells CASSPTGYQETQYF. Written as DNA, the CDR3 is TGCGCCAGCAGCCCGACAGGGTACCAAGAGACCCAGTACTTC.

CDR3 DNA: TGCGCCAGCAGCTTGGTCGCGACAGGGAACACCGGGGAGCTGTTTTTT. Protein product: CASSLVATGNTGELFF. The chain recombines TRBV5-1 with TRBJ2-2, with D possibly matching TRBD1 (6 bases). V was clipped by 0 bases and J by 1 base, with 10 bases between them. The CDR3 has 16 amino acids. Per germline, CDR1 SGHRS and CDR2 YFSETQ. The full variable domain, rest sourced from reference TRBV5-1 and TRBJ2-2, is KAGVTQTPRYLIKTRGQQVTLSCSPISGHRSVSWYQQTPGQGLQFLFEYFSETQRNKGNFPGRFSGRQFSNSRSEMNVSTLELGDSALYLCASSLVATGNTGELFFGEGSRLTVL.

The CDR3 region has the DNA TGTGCCAGCAGCTTCAGCAGGACTAATGAAAAACTGTTTTTT. Amino acids: CASSFSRTNEKLFF. V is TRBV11-2 and J is TRBJ1-4, with D uncertain. The germline V gene has CDR1 SGHAT and CDR2 FQNNGV. V lost 3 bases and J lost 2, with 7 bases in between. CDR3 size: 14 residues.

The V and J genes are TRBV10-2 and TRBJ1-1; D is ambiguous. Germline V gene data show CDR1 as WSHSY and CDR2 as SAAADI. This CDR3 region has 15 residues. The germline V and J ends were trimmed by 3 bases and 0 bases, with 11 bases remaining between them. CDR3: CASSDPRTMNTEAFF. CDR3 nucleotide sequence: TGCGCCAGCAGTGACCCAAGAACAATGAACACTGAAGCTTTCTTT.

The genes are TRBV7-2 and TRBJ2-7, with 8 bases that match TRBD1. The CDR3 covers 15 residues. Germline CDR1 reads SGHTA; CDR2 reads FQGNSA. The junction had 8 bases not matched to a gene; V was cut back by 1 base and J by 6 bases. CDR3 nucleotide sequence: TGTGCCAGCAGCTTAGAAGGGCAGGGGGCTCGCGAGCAGTACTTC. Translated, it gives CASSLEGQGAREQYF.

The chain has TRBV5-1 and TRBJ1-2; TRBD1 matches 10 bases. This CDR3 contains 13 residues. The ends lost 4 bases at V and 6 bases at J; junction bases unmatched: 3. The germline CDR1 and CDR2 sequences are SGHRS and YFSETQ. The CDR3 is CASSGTGEDGYTF. CDR3 nucleotide sequence: TGCGCCAGCAGCGGGACAGGGGAGGATGGCTACACCTTC.

V gene TRBV5-1 combines with J gene TRBJ2-5; 7 nucleotides line up with TRBD2. The germline V gene encodes CDR1 SGHRS and CDR2 YFSETQ. V lost 0 bases to trimming and J lost 4 bases; unmatched junction nucleotides: 3. This CDR3 spans 14 amino acids. DNA of the CDR3: TGCGCCAGCAGCTTGGCGGGGGGTCGAGAGACCCAGTACTTC. Residues: CASSLAGGRETQYF.

V and J are TRBV5-5 and TRBJ2-3, with a tentative D call TRBD2 (5 bases). Germline V gene sequence: CDR1 SGHKS, CDR2 YYEKEE (reference sequence). V gave up 0 bases and J gave up 4 bases, with 12 bases separating them. This CDR3 has 15 residues. The chain's CDR3 is CASSLGPLEADTQYF. CDR3 sequence (DNA): TGTGCCAGCAGCTTGGGGCCGTTGGAGGCAGATACGCAGTATTTT.

The V call is TRBV7-3, the J call TRBJ2-1, with D unclear. This CDR3 region has 14 residues. Germline V gives CDR1 SGHTA, CDR2 FQGTGA. V lost 5 bases to trimming and J lost 0 bases, with 8 bases between them. This CDR3 reads CASSQVSSYNEQFF. DNA of the CDR3: TGTGCCAGCAGCCAGGTTAGCTCCTACAATGAGCAGTTCTTC.

The chain is built from TRBV4-1 and TRBJ1-2; D uncertain. Germline loops: CDR1 MGHRA, CDR2 YSYEKL. With 7 bases removed from V and 6 bases from J, the gap between germline ends came to 21 bases. This CDR3 has 15 residues. CDR3: CASKVARDKNHGYTF. The CDR3, as DNA: TGCGCCAGCAAGGTGGCCCGCGACAAGAACCATGGCTACACCTTC.

V is TRBV5-6 and J is TRBJ1-3; D not certain. The CDR3 extends over 15 amino acids. The V end lost 3 bases, the J end lost 2 bases, and 12 bases lay between the germline ends. Germline CDR1 reads SGHDT; CDR2 reads YYEEEE. The CDR3 here is CASSWGDSPGNTIYF. As DNA, the CDR3 is TGTGCCAGCAGCTGGGGAGATAGCCCTGGAAACACCATATATTTT.

V and J are TRBV11-2 and TRBJ2-5; TRBD1 matches 8 bases. The germline gives CDR1 SGHAT, CDR2 FQNNGV. The CDR3 is made up of 13 amino acids. The ends lost 2 bases at V and 5 bases at J; junction bases unmatched: 1. In DNA, the CDR3 is TGTGCCAGCAGCTTACAGGGGGCGGAGACCCAGTACTTC. It is translated as CASSLQGAETQYF.

The chain joins TRBV14 to TRBJ2-3, with 7 bases fitting TRBD1. Losses at the gene ends were 0 bases for V and 2 bases for J; bases not matched to a gene: 8. This CDR3 has 17 amino acids. The germline V gene has CDR1 SGHDN and CDR2 FVKESK. Written as DNA, the CDR3 is TGTGCCAGCAGCCAAGATTGGACAGGAGCAGCCACAGATACGCAGTATTTT. Its protein product is CASSQDWTGAATDTQYF.

V usage is TRBV2 and J usage is TRBJ1-2, with 7 bases that match TRBD1. V gave up 8 bases and J gave up 5 bases; unmatched junction bases: 14. This CDR3 is built from 15 residues. Per the germline V gene, CDR1 is SNHLY and CDR2 is FYNNEI. CDR3 protein: CASLYQQGSRYGYTF. The CDR3 DNA reads as TGTGCCAGCCTATACCAACAGGGGTCGCGATATGGCTACACCTTC.

The J gene is TRBJ1-4, the V gene TRBV30, with D possibly TRBD1 on 6 matching bases. Germline-derived CDR1 and CDR2 are GTSNPN and SVGIG (reference sequence). The ends were cut back, 3 bases at V and 10 bases at J, with 18 bases in the middle. The length of the CDR3 is 14 residues. For the CDR3, the DNA is TGTGCCTGGAGAGTCGCAGGGGCGGTCGGAAAACTGTTTTTT. This sequence encodes CAWRVAGAVGKLFF.

This rearrangement joins TRBV5-1 to TRBJ2-1, with TRBD1 matching 10 bases. Germline values: CDR1 SGHRS, CDR2 YFSETQ. The junction had 9 bases not matched to a gene; V was cut back by 2 bases and J by 7 bases. The CDR3 sequence is 16 residues long. CDR3 bases: TGCGCCAGCAGCTTCCTTGGACAGGGGGGTGTAAATGAGCAGTTCTTC. It encodes CASSFLGQGGVNEQFF.

The rearrangement joins TRBV2 to TRBJ1-1; no firm D call. Trimming shortened V by 3 bases and J by 10 bases, and 12 bases separated the two germline ends. Per the germline V gene, CDR1 is SNHLY and CDR2 is FYNNEI. The CDR3 covers 12 residues. The CDR3 DNA sequence: TGTGCCAGCAGTGAGATCAACCCGGGAGCTTTCTTT. Translated, it gives CASSEINPGAFF. Full variable domain (rest looked up from reference TRBV2 and TRBJ1-1): EPEVTQTPSHQVTQMGQEVILRCVPISNHLYFYWYRQILGQKVEFLVSFYNNEISEKSEIFDDQFSVERPDGSNFTLKIRSTKLEDSAMYFCASSEINPGAFFGQGTRLTVV.

The chain joins TRBV5-4 to TRBJ1-3; D ambiguous. V was cut by 4 bases and J by 1 base, with 12 bases left in between. From germline, CDR1 is SGHNT and CDR2 YYREEE (reference sequence). The CDR3 extends over 15 amino acids. The CDR3 bases are TGTGCCAGCAGCCTAGGAGGGCAGTCTGGAAACACCATATATTTT. Amino acids: CASSLGGQSGNTIYF. The full variable domain, rest sourced from reference TRBV5-4 and TRBJ1-3, is ETGVTQSPTHLIKTRGQQVTLRCSSQSGHNTVSWYQQALGQGPQFIFQYYREEENGRGNFPPRFSGLQFPNYSSELNVNALELDDSALYLCASSLGGQSGNTIYFGEGSWLTVV.

This chain uses TRBV5-1 with TRBJ2-7, with 10 bases matching TRBD2. V was pared by 3 bases and J by 3 bases, with 6 bases of the junction left unmatched. This CDR3 comprises 15 residues. Germline V gives CDR1 SGHRS, CDR2 YFSETQ. CDR3 sequence (DNA): TGCGCCAGCAGCTCCTGGACTAGCGGAGACTACGAGCAGTACTTC. It specifies CASSSWTSGDYEQYF.

V usage is TRBV7-2 and J usage is TRBJ2-2, with 13 nucleotides matching TRBD2. V was clipped by 4 bases and J by 5 bases; unmatched bases: 7. CDR3 length: 17 residues. Germline V lookup: CDR1 SGHTA, CDR2 FQGNSA. The CDR3 is CASSSGLAGWGTGELFF. For the CDR3, the DNA is TGTGCCAGCAGCTCGGGACTAGCGGGGTGGGGGACCGGGGAGCTGTTTTTT.